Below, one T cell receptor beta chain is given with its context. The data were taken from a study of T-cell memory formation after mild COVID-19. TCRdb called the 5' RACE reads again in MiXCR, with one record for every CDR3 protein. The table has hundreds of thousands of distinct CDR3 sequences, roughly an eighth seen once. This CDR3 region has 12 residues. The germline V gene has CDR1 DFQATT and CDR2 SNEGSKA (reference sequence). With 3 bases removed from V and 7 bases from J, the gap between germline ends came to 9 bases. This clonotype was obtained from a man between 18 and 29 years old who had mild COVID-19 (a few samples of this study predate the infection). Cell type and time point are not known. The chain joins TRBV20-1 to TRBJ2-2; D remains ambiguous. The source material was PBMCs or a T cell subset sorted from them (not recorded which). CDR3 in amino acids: CSASQPLGELFF. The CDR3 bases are TGCAGTGCTAGTCAACCGCTCGGGGAGCTGTTTTTT.